A selection of T cell receptor beta chains follows, all from one sample in a study of T cell repertoires in cytomegalovirus infection. MiXCR, applied by TCRdb to the reads, yields one record per CDR3 protein. Here the sample spans roughly 300,000 distinct CDR3 sequences, around 9.5% being singletons. Sequenced: PBMCs. The origin of the receptors is a human donor in good health (CMV status not recorded). Some clones in this sample may be carry-over from other donors' samples. CDR3s include the opening cysteine and the closing phenylalanine or tryptophan. D genes are given only for firm matches. Clone size is given for some rows only: seen once, a few or many times, or a class if the clone is expanded.

DNA: TGCAGTGCTAAAAGGGCTGGGCACCAAGAGACCCAGTACTTC
CDR3: CSAKRAGHQETQYF
J: TRBJ2-5
D: NA
V: TRBV20-1
size: NA

DNA: TGTGCCAGCAGCCAAGTTTTATTCAGTAACCGCGAGACCCAGTACTTC
CDR3: CASSQVLFSNRETQYF
J: TRBJ2-5
D: NA
V: TRBV14
size: few

DNA: TGTGCCAGCAGCCAAGATCTGACGGGGGGGCTTTACCAAGAGACCCAGTACTTC
CDR3: CASSQDLTGGLYQETQYF
J: TRBJ2-5
D: TRBD2
V: TRBV3-1
size: NA

DNA: TGTGCCAGCAGCAAAGACTGGAGCTCCTACAATGAGCAGTTCTTC
CDR3: CASSKDWSSYNEQFF
J: TRBJ2-1
D: NA
V: TRBV7-2
size: many

DNA: TGTGCCAGCAGTCTTACAGGGTTCCCCTACGAGCAGTACTTC
CDR3: CASSLTGFPYEQYF
J: TRBJ2-7
D: NA
V: TRBV12-3/TRBV12-4
size: few

DNA: TGTGCCAGCAGGGGGACGCTGACCACAGATACGCAGTATTTT
CDR3: CASRGTLTTDTQYF
J: TRBJ2-3
D: NA
V: TRBV7-2
size: many

DNA: TGTGCCAGCAGCTTAGTAATGACGAGTACTGAAGCTTTCTTT
CDR3: CASSLVMTSTEAFF
J: TRBJ1-1
D: NA
V: TRBV7-8
size: many

DNA: TGTGCCATCGAGACCTCTCAGGGTACGGCCGGGGAGCTGTTTTTT
CDR3: CAIETSQGTAGELFF
J: TRBJ2-2
D: NA
V: TRBV2
size: NA

DNA: TGTGCCAGCACCTCGTATAGGTACAATGAGCAGTTCTTC
CDR3: CASTSYRYNEQFF
J: TRBJ2-1
D: NA
V: TRBV7-9
size: NA

DNA: TGTGCCAGCAGTTTAGAGGGATCCCAGCCCCAGCATTTT
CDR3: CASSLEGSQPQHF
J: TRBJ1-5
D: NA
V: TRBV12-3/TRBV12-4
size: few

DNA: TGTGCCAGCAGCTTGGCCCGGCAGGGCAGACAGAACACTGAAGCTTTCTTT
CDR3: CASSLARQGRQNTEAFF
J: TRBJ1-1
D: NA
V: TRBV5-6
size: NA